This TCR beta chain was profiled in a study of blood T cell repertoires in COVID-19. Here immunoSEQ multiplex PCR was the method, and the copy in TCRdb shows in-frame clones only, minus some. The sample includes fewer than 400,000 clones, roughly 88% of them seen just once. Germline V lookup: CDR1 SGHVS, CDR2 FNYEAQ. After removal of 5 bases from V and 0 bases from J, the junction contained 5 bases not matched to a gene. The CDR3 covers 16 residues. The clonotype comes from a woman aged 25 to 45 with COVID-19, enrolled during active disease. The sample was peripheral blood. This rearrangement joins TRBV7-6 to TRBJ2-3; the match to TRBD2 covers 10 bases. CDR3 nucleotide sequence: TGTGCCAGCAGCCCCCGGACTAGCGGTAGCACAGATACGCAGTATTTT. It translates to CASSPRTSGSTDTQYF.